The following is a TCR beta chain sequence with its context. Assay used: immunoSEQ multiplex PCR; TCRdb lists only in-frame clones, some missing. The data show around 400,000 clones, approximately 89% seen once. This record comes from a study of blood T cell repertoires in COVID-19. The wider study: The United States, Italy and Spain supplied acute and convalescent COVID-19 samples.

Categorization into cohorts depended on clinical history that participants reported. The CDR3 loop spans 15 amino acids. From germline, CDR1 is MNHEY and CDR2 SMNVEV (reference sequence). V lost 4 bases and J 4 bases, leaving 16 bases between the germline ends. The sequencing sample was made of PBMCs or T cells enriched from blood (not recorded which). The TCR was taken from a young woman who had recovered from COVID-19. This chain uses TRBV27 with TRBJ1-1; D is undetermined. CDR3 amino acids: CASSSHYGVGTEAFF. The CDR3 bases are TGTGCCAGCAGTTCCCACTACGGGGTAGGCACTGAAGCTTTCTTT.